Listed here are 14 T cell receptor beta chains from one sample, sequenced in a study of control samples from healthy donors and cancer patients (dated by TCRdb to about 2020). Library preparation was by the immunoSEQ multiplex PCR assay. TCRdb holds this immuneACCESS table with in-frame rearrangements only. Some clones are missing; in checked studies, unresolved V genes explain under half, and the rest has no known cause. The sample table shows around 140,000 clones, and around 92% are seen once. Of the sample, 6% to 9.5% falls within the top ten clones. Sequenced material: PBMCs. Receptors originate from a man aged 50-59 years with head and neck cancer.

The chain links TRBV19 to TRBJ2-7; tentatively, D is TRBD2 (6 bases). V lost 7 bases, J lost 1 base, and 14 bases lay in between. This CDR3 is 14 amino acids long. CDR1 is LNHDA and CDR2 is SQIVND in the germline V gene (reference sequence). The CDR3 loop is CASTGLSASYEQYF. DNA for the CDR3: TGTGCCAGTACGGGACTCTCTGCTTCCTACGAGCAGTACTTC.

The CDR3 bases are TGCGCCAGCACCAGGGGCGGAGGCTACACCTTC. Its protein product is CASTRGGGYTF. The chain joins TRBV23-1 to TRBJ1-2; weak D call: TRBD1 (6 bases). TRBV23-1 is annotated as an ORF whose role is uncertain. The CDR3 is 11 amino acids. V lost 7 bases to trimming and J lost 8 bases, with 11 bases between them.

The chain is built from TRBV7-9 and TRBJ2-1; D not certain. CDR3 size: 13 residues. CDR1 and CDR2 (germline): SEHNR, FQNEAQ (reference sequence). Between the trimmed V and J ends, which lost 1 base and 8 bases, there was a span of 9 bases. CDR3 sequence reads: CASSLGQSYEQFF. The CDR3 DNA is TGTGCCAGCAGCTTAGGCCAGTCTTATGAGCAGTTCTTC.

This chain connects TRBV5-1 to TRBJ1-1; D is unclear. CDR1 is SGHRS and CDR2 is YFSETQ in the germline V gene. The CDR3 totals 13 residues. V lost 1 base and J lost 1, with 5 bases in between. The chain's CDR3 is CASSLWENTEAFF. The CDR3 region has the DNA TGCGCCAGCAGCTTGTGGGAGAACACTGAAGCTTTCTTT.

This chain links TRBV6-4 with TRBJ1-6; D might be TRBD1 (6 bases). There are 14 residues in the CDR3. Germline assignment: CDR1 MRHNA and CDR2 SNTAGT. Trimming removed 6 bases from V and 0 bases from J, with 6 bases in between. The CDR3 DNA reads TGTGCCAGCAGGGACAGCTCCTATAATTCACCCCTCCACTTT. This codes for CASRDSSYNSPLHF.

V is TRBV5-1 and J is TRBJ2-7; D not certain. Germline assignment: CDR1 SGHRS and CDR2 YFSETQ. The CDR3 is made up of 14 amino acids. The germline V and J ends were trimmed by 0 bases and 0 bases, with 7 bases remaining between them. The CDR3 coding sequence is TGCGCCAGCAGCTTGGCCAGACTCTCCTACGAGCAGTACTTC. It codes for CASSLARLSYEQYF.

The V gene is TRBV2, the J gene TRBJ1-1, with a tentative D call TRBD1 (6 bases). Trimming took 4 bases from V and 5 from J, leaving 8 bases between them. Germline V gene sequence: CDR1 SNHLY, CDR2 FYNNEI. The CDR3 loop spans 12 amino acids. The DNA for the CDR3 is TGTGCCAGCAGTGGGACAGTAACTGAAGCTTTCTTT. It encodes CASSGTVTEAFF.

The chain combines TRBV7-9 with TRBJ2-7; D gene ambiguous. CDR1 is SEHNR and CDR2 is FQNEAQ in the germline V gene (reference sequence). The CDR3 is 14 residues long. The V end lost 1 base, the J end lost 2 bases, and 9 bases lay between the germline ends. The CDR3 bases are TGTGCCAGCAGCTTAGGACTCCGAGCCTACGAGCAGTACTTC. Translation gives CASSLGLRAYEQYF. The full variable domain, in which reference TRBV7-9 and TRBJ2-7 provide the parts outside the CDR3, is DTGVSQNPRHKITKRGQNVTFRCDPISEHNRLYWYRQTLGQGPEFLTYFQNEAQLEKSRLLSDRFSAERPKGSFSTLEIQRTEQGDSAMYLCASSLGLRAYEQYFGPGTRLTVT.

The V and J genes are TRBV7-9 and TRBJ1-1, with D uncertain. The germline V and J ends were trimmed by 1 base and 3 bases, with 9 bases remaining between them. This CDR3 spans 14 amino acids. Germline CDR1 is SEHNR and CDR2 is FQNEAQ (reference sequence). The CDR3 region has the DNA TGTGCCAGCAGCTTAGTCTCGGAGTACACTGAAGCTTTCTTT. Protein sequence: CASSLVSEYTEAFF.

The V gene is TRBV6-2 or TRBV6-3, the J gene TRBJ2-3; 13 bases map to TRBD2. There are 21 residues in the CDR3. Germline trimming cut 2 bases from V and 2 bases from J; bases unmatched to any gene: 16. Germline CDR1 and CDR2: MNHEY and SVGEGT. CDR3 sequence reads: CASSYPIKYTSGGANTDTQYF. CDR3 DNA: TGTGCCAGCAGTTACCCCATAAAGTATACTAGCGGGGGGGCAAACACAGATACGCAGTATTTT.

This clone was recorded a few times. The chain has TRBV6-1 and TRBJ2-3, with 7 bases fitting TRBD2. V was clipped by 2 bases and J by 6 bases; unmatched bases: 20. In germline, CDR1 is MNHNS, CDR2 SASEGT. This CDR3 comprises 19 residues. In DNA, the CDR3 is TGTGCCAGCAGTGAAACCCTGACTAGCAGTTCAGCTAGTGCGGATACGCAGTATTTT. It is translated as CASSETLTSSSASADTQYF.

The DNA for the CDR3 is TGTGCCAGCAGTTACGGGGCCCTGGGCGAGCAGTACTTC. Translating gives CASSYGALGEQYF. The chain couples TRBV6-5 to TRBJ2-7; maybe TRBD1 (5 bases). Germline V gene lookup returns CDR1 MNHEY and CDR2 SVGAGI. This CDR3 region has 13 residues. Between the trimmed V and J ends, which lost 2 bases and 6 bases, there was a span of 11 bases.

The gene calls are TRBV28 and TRBJ2-7; unclear D gene. Germline CDR1 is MDHEN and CDR2 is SYDVKM. Trimming took off 7 bases at V and 0 bases at J, with 13 bases between the two ends. The CDR3 sequence is 14 residues long. The CDR3 nucleotides read TGTGCCAGCACCCTTGAGGCTGACTCCTACGAGCAGTACTTC. It is translated as CASTLEADSYEQYF.

Here the CDR3 DNA reads TGTGCCAGCTCACAGGGAATCAATCAGCCCCAGCATTTT. Its protein product is CASSQGINQPQHF. This chain links TRBV18 with TRBJ1-5; D remains unclear. Germline V CDR1 and CDR2: KGHSH, LQKENI. V was trimmed by 4 bases and J by 3 bases, leaving 7 bases between them. The CDR3 covers 13 residues.